This TCR beta chain came from a study of beta chain features in type 1 diabetes. Per germline, CDR1 MDHEN and CDR2 SYDVKM. The ends were cut back, 3 bases at V and 4 bases at J, with 10 bases in the middle. The CDR3 length is 13 residues. TCRB transcripts that were expressed got sequenced, as all of the isolated RNA had been reverse transcribed. Produced via immunoSEQ multiplex PCR; TCRdb's table is partial and in-frame only. The sample consists of 850,000 to 900,000 clones, about a sixth of them appearing once. The sample consisted of naive CD4+ T cells from blood. V gene TRBV28 combines with J gene TRBJ2-7, with D unresolved. The source is a woman in her late teens or twenties in good health. DNA of the CDR3: TGTGCCAGCAGTTTTAGGTCCCAGTACGAGCAGTACTTC. This gives the protein CASSFRSQYEQYF.